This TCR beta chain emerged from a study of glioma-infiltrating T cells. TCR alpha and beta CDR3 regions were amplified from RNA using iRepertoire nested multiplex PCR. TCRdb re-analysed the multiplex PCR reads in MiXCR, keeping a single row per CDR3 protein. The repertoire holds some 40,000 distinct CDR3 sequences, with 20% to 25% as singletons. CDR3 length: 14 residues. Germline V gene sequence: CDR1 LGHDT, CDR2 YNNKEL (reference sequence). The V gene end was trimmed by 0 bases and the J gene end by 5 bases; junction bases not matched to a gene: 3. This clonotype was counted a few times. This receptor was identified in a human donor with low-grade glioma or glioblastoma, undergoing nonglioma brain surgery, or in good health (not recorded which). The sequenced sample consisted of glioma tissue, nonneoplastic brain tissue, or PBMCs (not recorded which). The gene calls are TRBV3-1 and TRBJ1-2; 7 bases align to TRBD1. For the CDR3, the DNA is TGTGCCAGCAGCCAAGATACAGGGGTATATGGCTACACCTTC. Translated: CASSQDTGVYGYTF. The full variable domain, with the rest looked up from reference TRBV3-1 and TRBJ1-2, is DTAVSQTPKYLVTQMGNDKSIKCEQNLGHDTMYWYKQDSKKFLKIMFSYNNKELIINETVPNRFSPKSPDKAHLNLHINSLELGDSAVYFCASSQDTGVYGYTFGSGTRLTVV.